This T cell receptor beta chain was retrieved from a study of blood T cell repertoires in COVID-19. Study-level background: The United States, Italy and Spain provided the acute and convalescent COVID-19 samples.

In the original analysis: Reference gene primers were amplified, and this amplification served to estimate nucleated cell counts. Assay: immunoSEQ multiplex PCR; the TCRdb copy retains only in-frame clones and omits some. Clonal size and the V and J genes are those of that table, whereas D and trimming came from the DNA. The sample records a few hundred thousand clones, about 88% being singletons. Germline V lookup: CDR1 MNHEY, CDR2 SMNVEV (reference sequence). CDR3 size: 12 residues. V was cut by 2 bases and J by 5 bases, with 7 bases left in between. The specimen was peripheral blood. This sequence originates from a man over 45 who had recovered from COVID-19. The chain combines TRBV27 with TRBJ2-7, with no clear D. The CDR3 coding sequence is TGTGCCAGCAGTTTACCTTCTAACGAGCAGTACTTC. Translation: CASSLPSNEQYF.